This T cell receptor beta chain was observed in a study of HIV-infected patients and healthy controls. V lost 5 bases to trimming and J lost 4 bases, with 5 bases between them. CDR3 length: 10 amino acids. Per germline, CDR1 GTSNPN and CDR2 SVGIG (reference sequence). Antiretroviral therapy had run roughly three months, about 14 weeks, before follow-up blood collection. Whole blood was used without fractionation, so all unsorted peripheral T cells were included. 450 to 600 ng RNA was reverse transcribed with alpha and beta constant-region primers. Using multiplexing indices, alpha and beta chain libraries were generated apart by chain-specific third strand synthesis. One entry per CDR3 protein results from TCRdb running MiXCR on the 5' RACE reads. The sample yields 5,300 or so distinct CDR3 sequences, about 8.7% seen once.

The chain combines TRBV30 with TRBJ1-2; D uncertain. The source of this sequence is an adult with HIV infection. The input for sequencing was blood, taken during antiretroviral therapy. CDR3 DNA sequence: TGTGCCTGGGGTTCCTATGGCTACACCTTC. Encoded protein: CAWGSYGYTF.